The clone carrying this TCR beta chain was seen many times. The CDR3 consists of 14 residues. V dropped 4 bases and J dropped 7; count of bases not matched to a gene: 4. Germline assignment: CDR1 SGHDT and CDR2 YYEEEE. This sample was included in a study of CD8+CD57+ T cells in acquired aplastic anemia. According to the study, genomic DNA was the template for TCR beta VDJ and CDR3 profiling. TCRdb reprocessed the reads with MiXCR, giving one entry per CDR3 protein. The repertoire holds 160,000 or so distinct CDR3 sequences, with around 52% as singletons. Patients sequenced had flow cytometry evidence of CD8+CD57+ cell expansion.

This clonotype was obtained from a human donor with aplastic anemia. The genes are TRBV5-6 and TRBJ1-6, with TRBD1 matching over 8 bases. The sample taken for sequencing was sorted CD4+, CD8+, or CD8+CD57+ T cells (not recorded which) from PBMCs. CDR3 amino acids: CASSLWTGNSPLHF. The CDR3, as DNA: TGTGCCAGCAGCCTATGGACAGGGAATTCACCCCTCCACTTT.